This TCR beta chain was sequenced in a study of cytomegalovirus exposure and HLA in healthy donors. To note about this clone: Antigen unknown.

Study-level points and caveats: Donors were assumed by presence/absence analyses to have roughly uniform sequencing depth. Reportedly, a later analysis found an Asian-associated ancestry cluster had fewer N-insertions than the approximately 700-donor mean. A later analysis found most CMV-associated TCR beta chains apparently HLA-restricted. It was reported that the classifier diagnosed cytomegalovirus status with high specificity and sensitivity in both the original and validation cohorts.

The V and J ends lost 6 bases and 7 bases respectively, with 15 bases between them. CDR3 length: 13 amino acids. From germline, CDR1 is MNHNY and CDR2 SVGAGI (reference sequence). With 60 Vbeta and 13 Jbeta primers, the PCR was carried out. Sequencing was performed with immunoSEQ multiplex PCR; in TCRdb, only in-frame clones are kept and a portion is missing. The sample data list 95,000 to 150,000 clones. The clonotype originates from a man aged 30 to 45 in good health and CMV-seronegative. Material for sequencing was PBMCs. V is TRBV6-6 and J is TRBJ1-2; D is uncertain. CDR3 loop: CASSMEPVGGYTF. The CDR3 bases are TGTGCCAGCAGCATGGAGCCGGTGGGTGGCTACACCTTC.